This TCR beta chain was sequenced in a study of cytomegalovirus exposure and HLA in healthy donors. Primers for the PCR totalled 60 Vbeta and 13 Jbeta. The data were produced by immunoSEQ multiplex PCR, yet TCRdb's version contains in-frame clones alone and is incomplete. The sample holds over 150,000 clones, 80% to 90% seen once. General study findings and limits: An analysis was carried out later, and it reportedly showed fewer N-insertions in an Asian-associated ancestry cluster than the roughly 700-donor mean. Association with HLA alleles at 0.05 false discovery rate was found for some 18,000 TCR beta sequences in a later analysis.

As to this clone: No antigen is known for it.

Between the trimmed V and J ends, which lost 4 bases and 3 bases, there was a span of 16 bases. Germline V gene lookup returns CDR1 SGHVS and CDR2 FQNEAQ. The CDR3 is 16 residues long. This TCR was recovered from a girl aged 10-17 years in good health and CMV-seropositive. What was sequenced was PBMCs. V usage is TRBV7-8 and J usage is TRBJ2-4; a weak D match, TRBD1 (5 bases). The CDR3, as DNA: TGTGCCAGCAGCTCAGGGTCTCCCTATGACAAAAACATTCAGTACTTC. Encoded protein: CASSSGSPYDKNIQYF.